This TCR beta chain was sequenced in a study of T cells in Graves' hyperthyroidism and ophthalmopathy. TCR beta CDR3 regions were amplified from RNA. HTBI primers were used for first-round RT-PCR of the TCR CDR3. Each CDR3 protein is one row after TCRdb ran MiXCR on the multiplex PCR reads. The sample shows under 300,000 distinct CDR3 sequences, roughly 15% of them seen only once. In its sample, this clonotype was seen many times. The V gene lost 1 base and the J gene lost 3 bases, with 16 bases spanning the gap. The CDR3 is 17 amino acids. CDR1 is SGHNT and CDR2 is YENEEA in the germline V gene. The sequenced sample was blood. The source is a woman aged 50 to 65 with Graves' hyperthyroidism that later progressed to Graves' ophthalmopathy. The chain uses TRBV11-3 and TRBJ2-1, with a tentative D call TRBD1 (7 bases). The CDR3 loop is CASSLVSGRDSYNEQFF. The CDR3 DNA follows: TGTGCCAGCAGCTTAGTTTCCGGGCGGGACAGCTACAATGAGCAGTTCTTC.